This T cell receptor beta chain was sequenced in a study of vaccination and CD4 T cells after COVID-19. Overall study: Post-diagnosis, post-COVID samples were collected after a median approximately three months, ranging 35 to 161. As control conditions, cultures were given either a CEFX pool serving as positive control, an HIV-1 Nef pool, or no peptide at all. Broader study findings: No early post-infection timepoints were studied, and convalescent patients studied were relatively few.

Indicated treatment: approximately 11-day PBMC culture with coronavirus spike peptide pools or control peptides (ViraFEST assay). ViraFEST relied on peptide pools to expand antigen-specific T cells; the TCRs were sequenced afterward. On this clonotype: Its antigen is currently unknown.

Oncomine TCR Beta short-read sequencing was applied to DNA from cultured CD4+ T cells. TCRdb independently ran MiXCR on the PCR reads; one entry per CDR3 protein. Among about 7,100 distinct CDR3 sequences listed, roughly 70% were seen once. The source material was CD4+ T cells from blood, cultured in vitro. The TCR sequence derives from a human donor who had recovered from COVID-19.

Here the CDR3 DNA reads TGTGCCAGCAGCTTTGGGGGGCCGAACTATAATTCACCCCTCCACTTT. Residues: CASSFGGPNYNSPLHF. This chain connects TRBV7-9 to TRBJ1-6; possible D gene TRBD1, 6 bases. This CDR3 region has 16 residues. The ends were cut back, 3 bases at V and 3 bases at J, with 12 bases in the middle. The germline V gene encodes CDR1 SEHNR and CDR2 FQNEAQ (reference sequence).